This T cell receptor beta chain was documented in a study of Graves' ophthalmopathy and Graves' hyperthyroidism. Study-level information: Hyperthyroidism counted as stable given no ophthalmopathy within 18 months of follow-up.

A note on this clonotype: The antigen remains unidentified.

Enrolled hyperthyroidism patients had a new diagnosis, a duration under 2 months, and an age of 18 to 65. The CDR3 runs 14 residues. V gave up 8 bases and J gave up 8 bases; unmatched junction bases: 7. Germline V lookup: CDR1 SGHTA, CDR2 FQGNSA. Findings and caveats of the study: Most expanded thyroid clonotypes above 0.001 frequency also appeared in blood.

Amplified TCR beta CDR3 regions were obtained using RNA transcripts as template. First-round RT-PCR with HTBI primers preceded a second-round multiplex PCR. TCRdb passed the multiplex PCR reads through MiXCR, listing each CDR3 protein once. The sample shows a few hundred thousand distinct CDR3 sequences, roughly 39% of them seen only once. This TCR came from an adult man with Graves' hyperthyroidism. The chain links TRBV7-2 to TRBJ2-4, with 12 positions matching TRBD2. The specimen sequenced was peripheral blood or thyroid tissue (not recorded which). The DNA for the CDR3 is TGTGCCAGCGCCAGACTAGCGGGAGAATACATTCAGTACTTC. It encodes CASARLAGEYIQYF. The variable domain in full, completed from reference TRBV7-2 and TRBJ2-4, reads GAGVSQSPSNKVTEKGKDVELRCDPISGHTALYWYRQSLGQGLEFLIYFQGNSAPDKSGLPSDRFSAERTGGSVSTLTIQRTQQEDSAVYLCASARLAGEYIQYFGAGTRLSVL.